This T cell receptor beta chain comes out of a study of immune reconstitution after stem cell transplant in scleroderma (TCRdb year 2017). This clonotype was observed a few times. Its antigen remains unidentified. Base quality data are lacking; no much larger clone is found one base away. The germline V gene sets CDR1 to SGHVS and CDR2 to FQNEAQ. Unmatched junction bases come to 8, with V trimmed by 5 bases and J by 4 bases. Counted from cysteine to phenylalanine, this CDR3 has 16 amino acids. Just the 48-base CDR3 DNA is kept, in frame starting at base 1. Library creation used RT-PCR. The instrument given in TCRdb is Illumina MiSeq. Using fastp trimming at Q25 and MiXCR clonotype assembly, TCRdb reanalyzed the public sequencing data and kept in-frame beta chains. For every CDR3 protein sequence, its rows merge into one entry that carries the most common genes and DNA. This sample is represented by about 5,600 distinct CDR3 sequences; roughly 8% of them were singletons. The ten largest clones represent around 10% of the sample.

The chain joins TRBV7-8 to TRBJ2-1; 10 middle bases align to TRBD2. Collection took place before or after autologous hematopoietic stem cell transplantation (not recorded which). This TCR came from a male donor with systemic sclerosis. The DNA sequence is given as TGTGCCAGCAGCGCCCCCGTAGCGGGGGGATACAATGAGCAGTTCTTC. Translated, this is CASSAPVAGGYNEQFF.